Listed here are 2 T cell receptor beta chains from one sample, sequenced in a study of cytotoxic CD8 clonotypes in ibrutinib-treated CLL. Generated by immunoSEQ multiplex PCR, the TCRdb table keeps only in-frame clones and is missing some. The sample gives about 35,000 clones, roughly 49% of which show up once; approximately 17% is in the top ten. This sample comprised PBMCs, obtained before ibrutinib treatment. The receptors here all came from a human donor with chronic lymphocytic leukemia.

The chain is built from TRBV2 and TRBJ1-1, with a tentative D call TRBD1 (6 bases). Trimming removed 1 base at V and 4 bases at J, with 10 bases between. CDR3 length: 14 residues. Germline values: CDR1 SNHLY, CDR2 FYNNEI. Here the CDR3 DNA reads TGTGCCAGCAGTGAAGTATGGGGGCTCACTGAAGCTTTCTTT. It codes for CASSEVWGLTEAFF.

The V and J genes are TRBV7-6 and TRBJ2-2; D call uncertain. The CDR3 is made up of 13 amino acids. Trimming took off 1 base at V and 7 bases at J, with 7 bases between the two ends. Germline V gene data show CDR1 as SGHVS and CDR2 as FNYEAQ. CDR3 amino acids: CASSLESRGELFF. The CDR3 DNA sequence: TGTGCCAGCAGCTTAGAGAGTCGCGGGGAGCTGTTTTTT.